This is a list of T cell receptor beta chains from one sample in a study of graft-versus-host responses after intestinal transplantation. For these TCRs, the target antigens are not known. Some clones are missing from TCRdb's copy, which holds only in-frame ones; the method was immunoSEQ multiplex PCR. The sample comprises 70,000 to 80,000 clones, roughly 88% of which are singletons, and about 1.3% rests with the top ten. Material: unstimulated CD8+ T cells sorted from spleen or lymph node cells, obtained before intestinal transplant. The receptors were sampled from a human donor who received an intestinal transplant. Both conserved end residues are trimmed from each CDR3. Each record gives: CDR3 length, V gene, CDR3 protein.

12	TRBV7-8	ASSLWSWDQPQH
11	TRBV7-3	ASSLTGGTEAF
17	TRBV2	ASSETIDSGTGVQETQY
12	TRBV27	ASSPDSRGYEQY
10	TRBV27	ASSPQYNEQF
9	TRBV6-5	ASRNSHTQY
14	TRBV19	ASSQNPGQGNTEAF
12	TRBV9	ASSEGGLAQPQH
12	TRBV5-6	ASSLGVGANEQF
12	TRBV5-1	ASSLGTGGEEQY
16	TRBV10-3	AIKGTSGGPSSYNEQF
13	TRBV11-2	ASSLIAGGGDEQF
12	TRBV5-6	ASSLAGTDYGYT
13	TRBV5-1	ASSDHRGRRNGYT
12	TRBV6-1	ASSEPGGYTEAF
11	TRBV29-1	SVEQGRGEKLF
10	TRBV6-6	AARDYNTEAF
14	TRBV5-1	ASSLLAGDDTDTQY
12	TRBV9	ASSVEAGFQPQH
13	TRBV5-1	ASSTFGGGGNEQY
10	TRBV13	ASSSPLGELF
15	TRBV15	ATSRDSGGEGMNEQY
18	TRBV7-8	ASSLAVFLGTGLPGEEAF
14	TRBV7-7	ASSFELGEDTGELF
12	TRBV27	ASSHGQGAYGQY
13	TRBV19	ASSIGGTGATEAF
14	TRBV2	ASSLVGDRPYNEQF
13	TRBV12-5	ASGLGGDMGNEQF
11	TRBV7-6	ASSHDSSYEQY